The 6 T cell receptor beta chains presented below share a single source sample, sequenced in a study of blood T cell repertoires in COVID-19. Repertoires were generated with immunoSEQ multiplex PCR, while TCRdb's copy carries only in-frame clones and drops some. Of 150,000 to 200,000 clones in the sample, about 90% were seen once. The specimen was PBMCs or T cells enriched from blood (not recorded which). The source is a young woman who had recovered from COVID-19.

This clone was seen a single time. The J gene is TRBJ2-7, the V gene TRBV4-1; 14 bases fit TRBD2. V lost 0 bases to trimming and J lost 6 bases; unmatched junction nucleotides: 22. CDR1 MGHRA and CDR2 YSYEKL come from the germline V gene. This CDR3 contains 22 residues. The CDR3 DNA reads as TGCGCCAGCAGCCAAGACATCGGGAGGGGGATAGGACTAGCGGGAGGTCGGGCCGAGCAGTACTTC. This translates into CASSQDIGRGIGLAGGRAEQYF.

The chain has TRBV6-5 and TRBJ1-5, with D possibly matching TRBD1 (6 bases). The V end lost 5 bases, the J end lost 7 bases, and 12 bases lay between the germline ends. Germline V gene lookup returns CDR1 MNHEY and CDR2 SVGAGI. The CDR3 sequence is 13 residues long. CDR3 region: CASSRQVSQPQHF. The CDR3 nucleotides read TGTGCCAGCAGTCGACAGGTATCGCAGCCCCAGCATTTT.

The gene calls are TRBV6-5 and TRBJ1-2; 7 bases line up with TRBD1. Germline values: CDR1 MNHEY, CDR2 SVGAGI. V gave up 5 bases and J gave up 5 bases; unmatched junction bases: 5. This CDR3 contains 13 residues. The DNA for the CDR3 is TGTGCCAGCAGTCCCACGGGACAGTATGGCTACACCTTC. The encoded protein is CASSPTGQYGYTF.

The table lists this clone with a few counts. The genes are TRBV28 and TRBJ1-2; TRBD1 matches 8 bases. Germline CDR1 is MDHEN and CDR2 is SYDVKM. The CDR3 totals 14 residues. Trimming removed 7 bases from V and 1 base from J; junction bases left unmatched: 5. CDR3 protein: CASTGGALNYGYTF. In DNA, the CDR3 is TGTGCCAGCACAGGGGGCGCCCTTAACTATGGCTACACCTTC.

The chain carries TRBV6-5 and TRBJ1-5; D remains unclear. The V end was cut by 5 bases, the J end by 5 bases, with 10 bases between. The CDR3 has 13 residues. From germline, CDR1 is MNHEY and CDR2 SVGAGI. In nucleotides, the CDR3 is TGTGCCAGCAGTCCTTTCCGGGATCAGCCCCAGCATTTT. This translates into CASSPFRDQPQHF.

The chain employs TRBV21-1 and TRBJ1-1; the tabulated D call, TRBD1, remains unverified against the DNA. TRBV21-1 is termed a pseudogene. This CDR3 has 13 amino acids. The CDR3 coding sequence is TGTGCCAGCAGCAAACAGAGCGGGACAGGGGCTTTCTTT. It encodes CASSKQSGTGAFF.